One sample yielded the 7 T cell receptor beta chains listed below, sequenced in a study of pediatric ulcerative colitis. Using immunoSEQ multiplex PCR, the repertoire was profiled, and TCRdb retains in-frame clones only, with some absent. Of approximately 60,000 clones detected, 80% to 90% appear once; the ten largest clones hold roughly 3%. The sample taken for sequencing was blood. Receptors were obtained from a boy younger than 18 with severe ulcerative colitis.

The chain couples TRBV7-2 to TRBJ2-5, with TRBD1 matching 9 bases. Losses at the gene ends were 3 bases for V and 2 bases for J; bases not matched to a gene: 10. This CDR3 contains 17 residues. Germline-derived CDR1 and CDR2 are SGHTA and FQGNSA. The CDR3 is CASSFALGTGNQETQYF. The CDR3 nucleotides are TGTGCCAGCAGCTTTGCCCTCGGGACAGGGAATCAAGAGACCCAGTACTTC.

The CDR3 DNA is TGTGCCAGCAGTTACTCCACCCGAGATACGCAGTATTTT. This translates into CASSYSTRDTQYF. The chain joins TRBV6-6 to TRBJ2-3; D is unresolved. The germline gives CDR1 MNHNY, CDR2 SVGAGI (reference sequence). CDR3 length equals 13 residues. V was pared by 0 bases and J by 5 bases, with 6 bases between.

The chain links TRBV27 to TRBJ2-7; 8 bases are shared with TRBD1. CDR3 length: 15 amino acids. V shed 4 bases, J shed 4 bases, and the junction held 9 bases outside the gene matches. The germline V gene has CDR1 MNHEY and CDR2 SMNVEV (reference sequence). The DNA of the CDR3 is TGTGCCAGCAGTTGGGCCGGGACAGGTGGTTACGAGCAGTACTTC. Residues: CASSWAGTGGYEQYF.

V is TRBV18 and J is TRBJ2-7, with D possibly being TRBD2 (5 bases). The V end lost 4 bases, the J end lost 7 bases, and 14 bases lay between the germline ends. The CDR3 is made up of 13 amino acids. Germline CDR1 is KGHSH and CDR2 is LQKENI. The CDR3 loop reads CASSRVLRGEQYF. The DNA of the CDR3 is TGTGCCAGCTCACGGGTCCTACGGGGTGAGCAGTACTTC.

This clone was recorded a few times. This rearrangement joins TRBV19 to TRBJ2-1, with 8 positions matching TRBD2. Germline V gene data show CDR1 as LNHDA and CDR2 as SQIVND (reference sequence). CDR3 length equals 14 residues. V lost 1 base, J lost 13 bases, and 9 bases stayed unmatched. CDR3 bases: TGTGCCAGTAGTATAGTTTTGAGCGGGAGTTCCCAGTTCTTC. Residues: CASSIVLSGSSQFF.

CDR3 region: CASSLTSSAYNEQFF. The CDR3 DNA sequence: TGTGCCAGCAGTTTGACTAGCTCGGCCTACAATGAGCAGTTCTTC. The chain is built from TRBV27 and TRBJ2-1; TRBD2 aligns across 7 bases. J was trimmed by 2 bases and V by 3 bases; bases with no gene match: 4. CDR3 size: 15 residues. Germline loops: CDR1 MNHEY, CDR2 SMNVEV (reference sequence).

The gene calls are TRBV7-6 and TRBJ2-3; the match to TRBD2 covers 12 bases. The CDR3 is 21 amino acids. The V gene's germline CDR1 is SGHVS and CDR2 FNYEAQ. With 2 bases clipped from V and 1 base from J, the junction kept 16 bases outside the gene matches. Here the CDR3 DNA reads TGTGCCAGCAGCTTAACACTGCTAGCGGGAGGGCCCGGCGGGGGCACAGATACGCAGTATTTT. Translating gives CASSLTLLAGGPGGGTDTQYF.